These T cell receptor beta chains were read from a single sample in a study of shared clonotypes between healthy human individuals. Profiled with immunoSEQ multiplex PCR; TCRdb holds only in-frame clones, not every one. The sample comprises more than 2 million clones, under 97% of which are singletons, and around 0.13% rests with the top ten. Material for sequencing was naive CD4+ T cells sorted from blood. The source of these receptors is a man aged 18 to 29 in good health. Each CDR3 is given with its conserved first and last residue. D genes are given only for firm matches. Size is omitted from some rows. Given values are once, few, many or a class for expanded clones.

NA,TRBJ1-6,15,TRBV28,TRBD1,CASSLGSRGQSPLHF,TGTGCCAGCAGTTTAGGATCCAGGGGGCAGTCACCCCTCCACTTT
NA,TRBJ1-1,15,TRBV6-6,TRBD1,CASSLGAGGLGEAFF,TGTGCCAGCAGTTTGGGGGCAGGGGGCTTAGGTGAAGCTTTCTTT
NA,TRBJ2-7,13,TRBV2,NA,CASSSNGAYEQYF,TGTGCCAGCAGTTCAAACGGAGCCTACGAGCAGTACTTC
NA,TRBJ2-3,14,TRBV30,NA,CAWSVDGGTDTQYF,TGTGCCTGGAGTGTTGACGGGGGCACAGATACGCAGTATTTT
NA,TRBJ2-5,13,TRBV6-1,NA,CAITGLYQETQYF,TGTGCCATCACAGGGTTGTACCAAGAGACCCAGTACTTC
once,TRBJ1-5,15,TRBV28,NA,CASSSGTFGNQPQHF,TGTGCCAGCAGTTCCGGGACGTTCGGGAATCAGCCCCAGCATTTT
NA,TRBJ2-3,14,TRBV9,NA,CAGNGTPPTDTQYF,TGTGCCGGTAATGGGACACCCCCCACAGATACGCAGTATTTT
NA,TRBJ2-1,15,TRBV12-5,NA,CASVLLDSSYNEQFF,TGTGCTAGTGTTCTATTGGACAGCTCCTACAATGAGCAGTTCTTC
NA,TRBJ1-4,11,TRBV30,NA,CAWSLTEKLFF,TGTGCCTGGAGTCTTACGGAAAAACTGTTTTTT
NA,TRBJ1-6,15,TRBV7-2,TRBD1,CASSPRTGYNSPLHF,TGTGCCAGCAGCCCCCGGACAGGGTATAATTCACCCCTCCACTTT
NA,TRBJ2-7,15,TRBV27,NA,CASSLSMRAVYEQYF,TGTGCCAGCAGTTTATCGATGCGGGCAGTCTACGAGCAGTACTTC
NA,TRBJ2-3,15,TRBV4-3,NA,CASSQDGTSTDTQYF,TGCGCCAGCAGCCAAGATGGGACTAGCACAGATACGCAGTATTTT
once,TRBJ2-2,16,TRBV27,TRBD1,CASSFNRGMSTGELFF,TGTGCCAGCAGTTTCAACAGGGGTATGAGCACCGGGGAGCTGTTTTTT
NA,TRBJ1-3,16,TRBV6-1,NA,CASSARTVGSGNTIYF,TGTGCCAGCAGTGCCCGGACGGTCGGCTCTGGAAACACCATATATTTT
NA,TRBJ1-4,15,TRBV27,TRBD1,CASSLTGVSYEKLFF,TGTGCCAGCAGTCTAACAGGGGTTAGTTATGAAAAACTGTTTTTT
NA,TRBJ2-3,16,TRBV9,TRBD2,CASSTNGLAGTDTQYF,TGTGCCAGCAGCACAAATGGACTAGCGGGCACAGATACGCAGTATTTT
once,TRBJ2-5,14,TRBV10-3,NA,CAISESPLRETQYF,TGTGCCATCAGTGAGAGCCCCTTGCGGGAGACCCAGTACTTC
once,TRBJ1-2,11,TRBV5-1,NA,CASSPGNGYTF,TGCGCCAGCAGCCCCGGGAATGGCTACACCTTC
NA,TRBJ2-7,14,TRBV7-3,TRBD2,CASSSGTTPLEQYF,TGTGCCAGCAGTTCCGGGACTACCCCCCTGGAGCAGTATTTC
NA,TRBJ2-6,13,TRBV30,NA,CACGTSGANVLTF,TGTGCCTGTGGGACATCTGGGGCCAACGTCCTGACTTTC
few,TRBJ1-2,13,TRBV30,NA,CAWSVQGYYGYTF,TGTGCCTGGAGTGTACAAGGTTACTATGGCTACACCTTC
NA,TRBJ2-2,15,TRBV6-1,TRBD2,CASSPGLAATGELFF,TGTGCCAGCAGTCCGGGACTAGCGGCCACCGGGGAGCTGTTTTTT
NA,TRBJ1-3,14,TRBV28,NA,CASNPGGSGNTIYF,TGTGCCAGCAACCCCGGGGGCTCTGGAAACACCATATATTTT
NA,TRBJ1-2,15,TRBV7-6,NA,CASSLGRGLHSGYTF,TGTGCCAGCAGCTTAGGCCGGGGACTTCATAGTGGCTACACCTTC
NA,TRBJ1-6,14,TRBV30,TRBD1,CACPTWGTDSPLHF,TGTGCCTGCCCCACGTGGGGGACAGATTCACCCCTCCACTTT
once,TRBJ2-7,9,TRBV11-3,NA,CASILERLF,TGTGCCAGCATCCTAGAGCGGCTCTTC
NA,TRBJ2-5,16,TRBV5-1,TRBD1,CASSLMGQAVRETQYF,TGCGCCAGCAGCTTGATGGGACAGGCCGTTAGAGAGACCCAGTACTTC
NA,TRBJ2-7,15,TRBV27,NA,CASSFAGLGSYEQYF,TGTGCCAGCAGTTTTGCGGGGCTCGGGTCCTACGAGCAGTACTTC
NA,TRBJ2-7,14,TRBV27,NA,CASSSLYRNYEQYF,TGTGCCAGCAGTTCTTTGTACAGGAACTACGAGCAGTACTTC
NA,TRBJ2-3,15,TRBV6-5,TRBD2,CASSIAGSSTDTQYF,TGTGCCAGCAGTATAGCGGGTTCTAGCACAGATACGCAGTATTTT
once,TRBJ2-7,15,TRBV30,NA,CAWRLVGVLGYEQYF,TGTGCCTGGAGGCTAGTGGGAGTCCTCGGCTACGAGCAGTACTTC